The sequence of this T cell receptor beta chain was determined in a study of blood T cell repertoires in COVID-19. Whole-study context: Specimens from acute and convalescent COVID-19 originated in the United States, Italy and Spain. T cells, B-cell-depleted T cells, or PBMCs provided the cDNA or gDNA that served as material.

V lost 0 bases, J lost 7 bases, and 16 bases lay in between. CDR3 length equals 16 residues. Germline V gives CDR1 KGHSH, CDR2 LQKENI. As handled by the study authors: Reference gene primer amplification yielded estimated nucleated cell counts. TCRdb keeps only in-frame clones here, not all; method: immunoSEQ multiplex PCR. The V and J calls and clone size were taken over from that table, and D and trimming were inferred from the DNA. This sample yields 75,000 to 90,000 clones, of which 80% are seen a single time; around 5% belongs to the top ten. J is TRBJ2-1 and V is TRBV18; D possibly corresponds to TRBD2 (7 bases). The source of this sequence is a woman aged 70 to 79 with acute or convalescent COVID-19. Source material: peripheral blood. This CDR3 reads CASSPPDGGPWNEQFF. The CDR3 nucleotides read TGTGCCAGCTCACCACCGGACGGGGGGCCGTGGAATGAGCAGTTCTTC.